These 15 T cell receptor beta chains originate from one sample sequenced in a study of cytomegalovirus exposure and HLA in healthy donors. Both 60 Vbeta primers and 13 Jbeta primers went into the PCR. Repertoires were generated with immunoSEQ multiplex PCR, while TCRdb's copy carries only in-frame clones and drops some. The table includes about 170,000 clones, about three quarters detected once. The specimen sequenced was PBMCs. The receptors were gathered from a female donor in good health and CMV-seronegative.

This chain uses TRBV5-4 with TRBJ2-1; D is unresolved. CDR1 SGHNT and CDR2 YYREEE come from the germline V gene (reference sequence). Trimming pared 0 bases from V and 7 bases from J, leaving 17 bases between. The CDR3 has 16 residues. The CDR3 loop is CASSLGNVRLDNEQFF. In nucleotides, the CDR3 is TGTGCCAGCAGCTTGGGAAACGTTAGGCTAGATAATGAGCAGTTCTTC.

The rearrangement joins TRBV15 to TRBJ2-7; TRBD1 matches at 8 bases. Germline CDR1 reads LNHNV; CDR2 reads YYDKDF (reference sequence). The CDR3 length is 15 residues. V was clipped by 3 bases and J by 3 bases; unmatched bases: 7. The CDR3 reads CATSSEVDRVYEQYF. In DNA, the CDR3 is TGTGCCACCAGCAGTGAAGTGGACAGGGTCTACGAGCAGTACTTC.

V usage is TRBV7-6 and J usage is TRBJ1-2, with 10 bases identical to TRBD1. CDR3 size: 16 residues. V trimming: 1 base; J trimming: 8 bases; junction bases outside the gene matches: 10. CDR1 SGHVS and CDR2 FNYEAQ come from the germline V gene. The CDR3 DNA reads TGTGCCAGCAGCTTAGGAGCAATCGGGACAGGGGAAGGCTACACCTTC. It yields the protein CASSLGAIGTGEGYTF.

The CDR3 sequence: CASSAPGRGQGNAGYTF. CDR3 in DNA: TGTGCCAGCAGCGCCCCCGGTAGGGGACAGGGGAACGCTGGCTACACCTTC. This chain uses TRBV9 with TRBJ1-2, with 10 bases fitting TRBD1. Germline lookup yields CDR1 SGDLS and CDR2 YYNGEE. The CDR3 length is 17 residues. V lost 3 bases to trimming and J lost 7 bases; unmatched junction nucleotides: 15.

The chain has TRBV28 and TRBJ1-1, with 7 bases matching TRBD1. Germline trimming cut 3 bases from V and 2 bases from J; bases unmatched to any gene: 3. The CDR3 sequence is 14 residues long. CDR1 and CDR2 (germline): MDHEN, SYDVKM. This chain's CDR3 is CASSFWDRNTEAFF. The CDR3 coding sequence is TGTGCCAGCAGTTTCTGGGACAGAAACACTGAAGCTTTCTTT. The whole variable domain, remainder taken from reference TRBV28 and TRBJ1-1, is DVKVTQSSRYLVKRTGEKVFLECVQDMDHENMFWYRQDPGLGLRLIYFSYDVKMKEKGDIPEGYSVSREKKERFSLILESASTNQTSMYLCASSFWDRNTEAFFGQGTRLTVV.

The chain is built from TRBV9 and TRBJ1-5; 7 bases are shared with TRBD1. J lost 0 bases, V lost 3 bases, and 6 bases had no gene match. The V gene's germline CDR1 is SGDLS and CDR2 YYNGEE. The CDR3 extends over 16 amino acids. This CDR3 reads CASSAGGGFSNQPQHF. The CDR3, as DNA: TGTGCCAGCAGCGCAGGGGGAGGCTTTAGCAATCAGCCCCAGCATTTT. Full variable domain (rest looked up from reference TRBV9 and TRBJ1-5): DSGVTQTPKHLITATGQRVTLRCSPRSGDLSVYWYQQSLDQGLQFLIQYYNGEERAKGNILERFSAQQFPDLHSELNLSSLELGDSALYFCASSAGGGFSNQPQHFGDGTRLSIL.

The V gene is TRBV19, the J gene TRBJ1-5; perhaps TRBD1 as D (6 bases). V lost 5 bases and J lost 0, with 14 bases in between. The CDR3 runs to 16 residues. Per the germline V gene, CDR1 is LNHDA and CDR2 is SQIVND (reference sequence). The CDR3 spells CASSLGDIYSNQPQHF. For the CDR3, the DNA is TGTGCCAGTAGTTTGGGGGACATATATAGCAATCAGCCCCAGCATTTT.

V and J are TRBV2 and TRBJ1-2; D is possibly TRBD1 (6 bases). V shed 6 bases and J shed 6 bases, with 26 bases lying between them. Germline assignment: CDR1 SNHLY and CDR2 FYNNEI. This CDR3 spans 17 amino acids. The CDR3 DNA reads TGTGCCAGCAGAACTGACGATTTTGACAGGTCAGGACATGGCTACACCTTC. Encoded protein: CASRTDDFDRSGHGYTF.

The table lists this clone with a count of one. The chain is built from TRBV7-2 and TRBJ1-2; D remains ambiguous. The CDR3 runs 12 residues. CDR1 SGHTA and CDR2 FQGNSA come from the germline V gene. Trimming took 2 bases from V and 8 from J, leaving 9 bases between them. The CDR3 sequence: CASSLTGSGYTF. The DNA of the CDR3 is TGTGCCAGCAGCTTAACGGGGTCCGGCTACACCTTC.

V gene TRBV7-9 combines with J gene TRBJ1-1; no definite D call. Trimming took 2 bases from V and 5 from J, leaving 12 bases between them. Germline V CDR1 and CDR2: SEHNR, FQNEAQ (reference sequence). This CDR3 region has 14 residues. The CDR3 region has the DNA TGTGCCAGCAGCTTAAATTGGGGAGGGACTGAAGCTTTCTTT. It is translated as CASSLNWGGTEAFF.

This chain links TRBV15 with TRBJ1-2, with D possibly being TRBD1 (6 bases). Germline V gene data show CDR1 as LNHNV and CDR2 as YYDKDF (reference sequence). CDR3 length: 12 residues. The V gene lost 5 bases and the J gene lost 8 bases, with 12 bases spanning the gap. CDR3 sequence: CATSARGQGYTF. The DNA of the CDR3 is TGTGCCACCAGCGCCAGGGGTCAAGGCTACACCTTC.

This clone was picked up one time. This sequence joins TRBV7-2 and TRBJ1-5; D uncertain. V shed 0 bases and J shed 4 bases, with 4 bases lying between them. The germline gives CDR1 SGHTA, CDR2 FQGNSA. CDR3 size: 13 residues. The CDR3 DNA is TGTGCCAGCAGCTTAGCCGAGAATCAGCCCCAGCATTTT. Translating it yields CASSLAENQPQHF.

About this clone itself: The sample carries other DNA sequences with the same CDR3. The chain recombines TRBV6-5 with TRBJ1-1; D might be TRBD1 (5 bases). CDR1 and CDR2 (germline): MNHEY, SVGAGI. The ends were cut back, 2 bases at V and 0 bases at J, with 7 bases in the middle. The CDR3 totals 14 residues. CDR3 nucleotides: TGTGCCAGCAGTTACAGACAGCTGAACACTGAAGCTTTCTTT. This encodes CASSYRQLNTEAFF.

V is TRBV10-3 and J is TRBJ2-2, with 7 bases aligning to TRBD2. Trimming took 6 bases from V and 1 from J; bases not matched to a gene: 8. This CDR3 contains 16 residues. Germline CDR1 ENHRY, CDR2 SYGVKD. CDR3 amino acids: CAISSGLVMNTGELFF. CDR3 nucleotides: TGTGCCATCAGCTCCGGACTAGTCATGAACACCGGGGAGCTGTTTTTT.

The V and J genes are TRBV6-1 and TRBJ1-4, with D perhaps matching TRBD1 (5 bases). CDR1 MNHNS and CDR2 SASEGT come from the germline V gene. CDR3 size: 12 residues. CDR3: CGVGGAVEKLFF. The CDR3 region has the DNA TGTGGCGTAGGAGGGGCTGTTGAAAAACTGTTTTTT.